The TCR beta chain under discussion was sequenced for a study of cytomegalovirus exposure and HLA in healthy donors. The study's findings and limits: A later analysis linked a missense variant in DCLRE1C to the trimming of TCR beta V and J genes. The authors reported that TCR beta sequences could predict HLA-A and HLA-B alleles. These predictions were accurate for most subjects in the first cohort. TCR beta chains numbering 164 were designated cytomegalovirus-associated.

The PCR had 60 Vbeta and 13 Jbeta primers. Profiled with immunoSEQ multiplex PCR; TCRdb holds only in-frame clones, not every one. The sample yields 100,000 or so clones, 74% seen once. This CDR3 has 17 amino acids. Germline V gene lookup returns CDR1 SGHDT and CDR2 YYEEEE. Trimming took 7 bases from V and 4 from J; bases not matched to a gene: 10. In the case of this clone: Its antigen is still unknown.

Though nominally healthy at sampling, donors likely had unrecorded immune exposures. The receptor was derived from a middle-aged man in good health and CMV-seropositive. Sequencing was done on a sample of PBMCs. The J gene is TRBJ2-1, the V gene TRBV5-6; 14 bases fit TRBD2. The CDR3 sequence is CASQGTSGGLYYNEQFF. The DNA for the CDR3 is TGTGCCAGCCAGGGGACTAGCGGGGGCCTTTATTACAATGAGCAGTTCTTC.